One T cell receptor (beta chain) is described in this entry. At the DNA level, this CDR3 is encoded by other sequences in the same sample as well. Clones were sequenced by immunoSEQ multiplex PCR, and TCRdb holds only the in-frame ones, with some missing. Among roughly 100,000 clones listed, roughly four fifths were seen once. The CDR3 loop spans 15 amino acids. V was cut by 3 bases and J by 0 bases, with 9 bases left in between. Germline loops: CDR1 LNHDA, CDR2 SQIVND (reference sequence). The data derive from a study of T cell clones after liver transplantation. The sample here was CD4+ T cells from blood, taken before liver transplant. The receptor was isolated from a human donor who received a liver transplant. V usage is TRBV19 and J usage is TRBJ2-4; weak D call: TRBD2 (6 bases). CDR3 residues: CASSIGGLAKNIQYF. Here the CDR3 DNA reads TGTGCCAGTAGTATCGGAGGGTTAGCCAAAAACATTCAGTACTTC.